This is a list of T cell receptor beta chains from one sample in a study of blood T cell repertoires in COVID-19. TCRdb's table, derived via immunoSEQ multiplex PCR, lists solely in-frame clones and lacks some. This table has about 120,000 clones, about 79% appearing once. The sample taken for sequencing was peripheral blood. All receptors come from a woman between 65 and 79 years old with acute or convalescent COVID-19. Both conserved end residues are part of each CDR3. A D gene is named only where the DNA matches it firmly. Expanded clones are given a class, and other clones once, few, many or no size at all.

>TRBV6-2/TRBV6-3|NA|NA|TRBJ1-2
CASSYSTGGYTF
TGTGCCAGCAGTTACTCGACAGGTGGCTACACCTTC
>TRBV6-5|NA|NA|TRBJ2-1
CASRRGGTVHNEQFF
TGTGCCAGCAGACGCGGCGGGACAGTCCACAATGAGCAGTTCTTC
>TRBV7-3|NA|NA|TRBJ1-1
CASSRTPNTEAFF
TGTGCCAGCAGCCGGACACCGAACACTGAAGCTTTCTTT
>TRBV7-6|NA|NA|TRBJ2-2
CASSLGSRRNTGELFF
TGTGCCAGCAGCTTAGGGTCGAGGAGAAACACCGGGGAGCTGTTTTTT
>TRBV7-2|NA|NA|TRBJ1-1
CASSLQGLATEAFF
TGTGCCAGCAGCTTACAGGGTCTGGCCACTGAAGCTTTCTTT
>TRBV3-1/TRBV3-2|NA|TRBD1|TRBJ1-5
CASSQRFTGAGEDQHF
TGTGCCAGCAGCCAAAGATTTACAGGGGCCGGGGAAGACCAGCATTTT
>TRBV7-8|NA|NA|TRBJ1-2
CASSLRVGAATNYGYTF
TGTGCCAGCAGCTTACGTGTTGGGGCGGCCACTAACTATGGCTACACCTTC
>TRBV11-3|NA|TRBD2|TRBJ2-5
CASSLASGMETQYF
TGTGCCAGCAGCTTAGCTAGCGGTATGGAGACCCAGTACTTC
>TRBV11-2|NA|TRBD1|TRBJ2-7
CASSPIRRGTGEKYEQYF
TGTGCCAGCAGTCCGATTCGTCGCGGGACAGGGGAAAAATACGAGCAGTACTTC
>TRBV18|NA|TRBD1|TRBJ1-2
CASSPGQGLYGYTF
TGTGCCAGCTCACCGGGACAGGGGCTCTATGGCTACACCTTC
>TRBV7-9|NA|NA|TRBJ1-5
CASSFGPRQPQHF
TGTGCCAGCAGCTTCGGTCCGCGGCAGCCCCAGCATTTT
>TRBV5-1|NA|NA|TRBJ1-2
CASSLDRVGGYTF
TGCGCCAGCAGCTTGGACAGGGTAGGAGGCTACACCTTC
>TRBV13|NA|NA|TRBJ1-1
CASSLMDRLTMNTEAFF
TGTGCCAGCAGCTTAATGGACAGACTAACTATGAACACTGAAGCTTTCTTT
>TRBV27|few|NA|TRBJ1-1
CASSPRLQRGNTEAFF
TGTGCCAGCAGTCCACGGTTGCAGCGGGGGAACACTGAAGCTTTCTTT
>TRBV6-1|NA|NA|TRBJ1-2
CASSEGGLADGYTF
TGTGCCAGCAGTGAAGGGGGGCTGGCGGATGGCTACACCTTC
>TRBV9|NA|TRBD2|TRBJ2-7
CASSVTSGGNSYEQYF
TGTGCCAGCAGCGTGACTAGCGGGGGGAACTCCTACGAGCAGTACTTC
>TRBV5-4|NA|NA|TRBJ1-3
CATQGPGGNTIYF
TGTGCCACACAGGGCCCGGGAGGAAACACCATATATTTT
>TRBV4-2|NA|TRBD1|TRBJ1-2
CASSQEEGRGRGYTF
TGTGCCAGCAGCCAAGAAGAGGGCAGGGGGCGGGGCTACACCTTC
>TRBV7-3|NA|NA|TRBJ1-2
CASSLGGNYGYTF
TGTGCCAGCAGCTTGGGGGGAAACTATGGCTACACCTTC
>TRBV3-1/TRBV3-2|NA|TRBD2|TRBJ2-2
CASSFSGEGTGELFF
TGTGCCAGCAGCTTCAGCGGGGAGGGGACCGGGGAGCTGTTTTTT
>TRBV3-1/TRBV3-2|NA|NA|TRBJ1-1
CASSQFYNTEAFF
TGTGCCAGCAGCCAATTTTATAACACTGAAGCTTTCTTT
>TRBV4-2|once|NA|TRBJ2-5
CASSQELEESRETQYF
TGTGCCAGCAGCCAAGAATTGGAGGAGTCACGCGAGACCCAGTACTTC
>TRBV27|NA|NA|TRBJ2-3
CASRQGIYTDTQYF
TGTGCCAGCAGACAGGGAATATACACAGATACGCAGTATTTT
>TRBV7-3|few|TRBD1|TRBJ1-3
CASSKDRDGNTIYF
TGTGCCAGCAGCAAAGACAGGGATGGAAACACCATATATTTT
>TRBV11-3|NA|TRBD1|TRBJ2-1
CASSSPRLKTGWRFF
TGTGCCAGCAGTTCACCGAGGCTTAAGACAGGGTGGAGGTTCTTC
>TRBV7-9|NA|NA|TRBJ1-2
CASSLELYGYTF
TGTGCCAGCAGCTTAGAACTCTATGGCTACACCTTC
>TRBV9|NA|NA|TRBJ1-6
CASSEAGINSPLHF
TGTGCCAGCAGCGAGGCCGGGATCAATTCACCCCTCCACTTT
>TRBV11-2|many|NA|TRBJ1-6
CASSLEQGRNSPLHF
TGTGCCAGCAGCTTAGAGCAGGGTCGTAATTCACCCCTCCACTTT
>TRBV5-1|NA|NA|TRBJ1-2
CASSLAPGLEGYTF
TGCGCCAGCAGCTTGGCCCCCGGACTGGAAGGCTACACCTTC
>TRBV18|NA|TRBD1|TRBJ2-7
CASSPRGQGSYEQYF
TGTGCCAGCTCACCGAGGGGACAGGGATCCTACGAGCAGTACTTC
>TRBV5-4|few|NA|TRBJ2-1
CASSLEGVGSYNEQFF
TGTGCCAGCAGCCTCGAGGGGGTGGGTTCCTACAATGAGCAGTTCTTC
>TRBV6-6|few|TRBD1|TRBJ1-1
CASSYPETGVVAFF
TGTGCCAGCAGTTACCCCGAAACAGGGGTGGTGGCTTTCTTT
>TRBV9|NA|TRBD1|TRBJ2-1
CASSVVGQGTYNEQFF
TGTGCCAGCAGCGTAGTGGGACAGGGGACCTACAATGAGCAGTTCTTC
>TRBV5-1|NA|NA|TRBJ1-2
CASSLAGGTRAYTF
TGCGCCAGCAGCTTGGCCGGGGGAACAAGGGCCTACACCTTC
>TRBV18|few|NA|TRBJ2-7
CASSPGDTSYEQYF
TGTGCCAGCTCACCAGGGGACACTTCCTACGAGCAGTACTTC
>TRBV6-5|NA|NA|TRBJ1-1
CASSASGITEAFF
TGTGCCAGCAGCGCTTCAGGGATCACTGAAGCTTTCTTT
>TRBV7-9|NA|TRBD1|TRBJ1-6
CASSSPRDRIRSYNSPLHF
TGTGCCAGCAGCTCCCCTCGGGACAGGATACGCTCCTATAATTCACCCCTCCACTTT
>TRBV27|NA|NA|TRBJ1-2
CASSFSTGFGYTF
TGTGCCAGCAGTTTTAGTACAGGGTTTGGCTACACCTTC
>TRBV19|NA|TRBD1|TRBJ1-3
CASSQRTGRGNTIYF
TGTGCCAGTAGTCAGAGGACAGGGAGGGGAAACACCATATATTTT
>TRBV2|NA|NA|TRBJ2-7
CASSADRPSEQYF
TGTGCCAGCAGCGCCGACAGGCCGTCCGAGCAGTACTTC
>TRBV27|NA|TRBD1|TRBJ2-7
CASRIGTAGGEQYF
TGTGCCAGCAGGATCGGGACAGCCGGCGGCGAGCAGTACTTC